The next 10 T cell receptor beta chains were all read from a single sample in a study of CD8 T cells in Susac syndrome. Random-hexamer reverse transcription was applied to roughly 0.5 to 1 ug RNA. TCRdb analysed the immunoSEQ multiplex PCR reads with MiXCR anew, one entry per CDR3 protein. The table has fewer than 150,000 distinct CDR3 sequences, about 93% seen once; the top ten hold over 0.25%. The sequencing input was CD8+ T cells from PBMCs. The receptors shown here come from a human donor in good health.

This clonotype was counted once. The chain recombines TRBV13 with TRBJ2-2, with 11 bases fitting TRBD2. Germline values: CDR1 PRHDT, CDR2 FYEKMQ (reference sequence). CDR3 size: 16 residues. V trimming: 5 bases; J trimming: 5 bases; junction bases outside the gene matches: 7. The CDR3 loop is CASSEPGLAETGELFF. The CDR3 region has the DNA TGTGCCAGCAGCGAGCCGGGACTAGCGGAAACCGGGGAGCTGTTTTTT.

The CDR3 sequence: CASMRGRDTEAFF. CDR3 in DNA: TGTGCCAGTATGAGGGGGAGGGACACTGAAGCTTTCTTT. V and J are TRBV19 and TRBJ1-1; the D gene is possibly TRBD1 (6 bases). Germline V gene sequence: CDR1 LNHDA, CDR2 SQIVND (reference sequence). The CDR3 covers 13 residues. Deletions cut 7 bases from V and 3 bases from J, with 12 bases between. The complete variable domain, with remaining parts taken from reference TRBV19 and TRBJ1-1, reads DGGITQSPKYLFRKEGQNVTLSCEQNLNHDAMYWYRQDPGQGLRLIYYSQIVNDFQKGDIAEGYSVSREKKESFPLTVTSAQKNPTAFYLCASMRGRDTEAFFGQGTRLTVV.

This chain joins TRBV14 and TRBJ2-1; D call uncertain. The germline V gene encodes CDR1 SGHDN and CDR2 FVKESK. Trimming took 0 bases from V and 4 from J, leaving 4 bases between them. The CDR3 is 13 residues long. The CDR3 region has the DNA TGTGCCAGCAGCCAAGATACATACAATGAGCAGTTCTTC. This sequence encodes CASSQDTYNEQFF.

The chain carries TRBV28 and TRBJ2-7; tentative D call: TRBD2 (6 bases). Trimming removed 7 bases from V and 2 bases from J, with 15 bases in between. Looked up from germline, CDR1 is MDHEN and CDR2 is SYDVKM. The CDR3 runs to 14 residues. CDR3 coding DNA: TGTGCCAGCAACGGGGGAGGAGGGACCTACGAGCAGTACTTC. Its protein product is CASNGGGGTYEQYF.

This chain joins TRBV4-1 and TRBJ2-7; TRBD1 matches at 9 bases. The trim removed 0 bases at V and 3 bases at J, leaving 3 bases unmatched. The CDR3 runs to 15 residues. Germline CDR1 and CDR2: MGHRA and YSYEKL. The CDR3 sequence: CASSQETGGSYEQYF. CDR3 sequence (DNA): TGCGCCAGCAGCCAAGAGACAGGGGGAAGCTACGAGCAGTACTTC.

This CDR3 is CASSPTPPGDGGYTF. CDR3 coding DNA: TGTGCCAGCAGCCCTACACCCCCAGGGGATGGTGGCTACACCTTC. The chain uses TRBV7-8 and TRBJ1-2; tentatively, D is TRBD1 (6 bases). V was shortened by 5 bases and J by 7 bases, with 20 bases between the two germline ends. The CDR3 is 15 residues long. CDR1 and CDR2 from the germline V gene are SGHVS and FQNEAQ.

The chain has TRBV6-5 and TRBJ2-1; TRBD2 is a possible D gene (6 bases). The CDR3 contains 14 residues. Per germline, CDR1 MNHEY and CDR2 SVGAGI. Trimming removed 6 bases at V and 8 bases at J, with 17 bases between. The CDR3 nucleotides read TGTGCCAGCAGAAGCGGACTATTAGGCGATGAGCAGTTCTTC. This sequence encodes CASRSGLLGDEQFF.

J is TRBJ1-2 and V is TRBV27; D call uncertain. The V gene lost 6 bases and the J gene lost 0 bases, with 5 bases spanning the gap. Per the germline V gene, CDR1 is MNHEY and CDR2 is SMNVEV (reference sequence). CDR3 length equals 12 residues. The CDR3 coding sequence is TGTGCCAGCAGCAACGCTAACTATGGCTACACCTTC. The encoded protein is CASSNANYGYTF.

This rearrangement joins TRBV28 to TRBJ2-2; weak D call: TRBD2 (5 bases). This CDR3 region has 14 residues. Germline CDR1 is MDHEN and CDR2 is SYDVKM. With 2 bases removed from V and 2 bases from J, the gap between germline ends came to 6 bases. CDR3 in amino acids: CASSLEGNTGELFF. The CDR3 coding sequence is TGTGCCAGCAGTTTAGAGGGAAACACCGGGGAGCTGTTTTTT. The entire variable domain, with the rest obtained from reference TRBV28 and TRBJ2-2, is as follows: DVKVTQSSRYLVKRTGEKVFLECVQDMDHENMFWYRQDPGLGLRLIYFSYDVKMKEKGDIPEGYSVSREKKERFSLILESASTNQTSMYLCASSLEGNTGELFFGEGSRLTVL.

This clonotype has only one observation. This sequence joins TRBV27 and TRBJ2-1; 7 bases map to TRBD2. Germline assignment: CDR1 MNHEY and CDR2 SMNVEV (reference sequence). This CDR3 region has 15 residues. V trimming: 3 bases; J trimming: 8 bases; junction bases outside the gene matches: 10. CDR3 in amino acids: CASSLGSGQIYEQFF. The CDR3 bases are TGTGCCAGCAGTTTGGGTAGCGGGCAAATCTATGAGCAGTTCTTC.